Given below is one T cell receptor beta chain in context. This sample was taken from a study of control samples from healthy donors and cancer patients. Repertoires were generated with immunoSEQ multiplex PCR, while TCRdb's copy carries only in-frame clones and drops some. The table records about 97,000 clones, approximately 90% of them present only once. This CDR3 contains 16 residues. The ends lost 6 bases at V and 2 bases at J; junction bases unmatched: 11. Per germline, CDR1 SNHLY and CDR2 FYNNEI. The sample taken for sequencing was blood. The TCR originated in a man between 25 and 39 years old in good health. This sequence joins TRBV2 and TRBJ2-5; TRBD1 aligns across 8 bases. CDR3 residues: CASRAYRDRPQETQYF. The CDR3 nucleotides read TGTGCCAGCAGGGCATACCGGGACAGGCCACAAGAGACCCAGTACTTC.